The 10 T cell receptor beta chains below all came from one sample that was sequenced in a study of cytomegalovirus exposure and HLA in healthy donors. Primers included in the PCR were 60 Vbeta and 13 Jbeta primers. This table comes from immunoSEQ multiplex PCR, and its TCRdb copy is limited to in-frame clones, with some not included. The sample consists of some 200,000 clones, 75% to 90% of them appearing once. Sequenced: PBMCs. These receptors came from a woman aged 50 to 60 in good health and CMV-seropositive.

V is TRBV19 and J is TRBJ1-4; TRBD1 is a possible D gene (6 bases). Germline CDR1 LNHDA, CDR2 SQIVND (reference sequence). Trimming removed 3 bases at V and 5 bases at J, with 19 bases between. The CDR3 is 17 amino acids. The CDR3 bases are TGTGCCAGTAGTATCCCCAGGGGCGAGGGAGCGAATGAAAAACTGTTTTTT. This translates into CASSIPRGEGANEKLFF.

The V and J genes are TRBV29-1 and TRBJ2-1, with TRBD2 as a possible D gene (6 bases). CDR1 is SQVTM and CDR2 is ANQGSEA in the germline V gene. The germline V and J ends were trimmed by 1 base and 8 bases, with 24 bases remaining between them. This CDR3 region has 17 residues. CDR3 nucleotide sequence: TGCAGCGTTGAAGTTTTGCAGGAGGGTCTTGCTCGCGATGAGCAGTTCTTC. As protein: CSVEVLQEGLARDEQFF.

The CDR3 region is CASSVGSGGAAPAYGYTF. In nucleotides, the CDR3 is TGTGCCAGCAGCGTAGGTTCAGGGGGCGCTGCCCCTGCCTATGGCTACACCTTC. This chain links TRBV9 with TRBJ1-2; 8 positions agree with TRBD1. CDR3 size: 18 residues. Losses at the gene ends were 0 bases for V and 4 bases for J; bases not matched to a gene: 14. The germline CDR1 and CDR2 sequences are SGDLS and YYNGEE.

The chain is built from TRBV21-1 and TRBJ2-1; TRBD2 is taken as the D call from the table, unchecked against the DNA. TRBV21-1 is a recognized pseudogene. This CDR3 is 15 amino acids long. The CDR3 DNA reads TGTGCCAGCAGCAAATTCTCACGGGGTGGTTGTGAGCAGTTCTTC. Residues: CASSKFSRGGCEQFF.

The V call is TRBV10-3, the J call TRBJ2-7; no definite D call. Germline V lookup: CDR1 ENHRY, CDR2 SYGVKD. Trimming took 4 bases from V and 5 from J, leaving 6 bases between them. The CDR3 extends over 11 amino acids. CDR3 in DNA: TGTGCCATCAGTGGTCAGGACGAGCAGTACTTC. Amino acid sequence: CAISGQDEQYF.

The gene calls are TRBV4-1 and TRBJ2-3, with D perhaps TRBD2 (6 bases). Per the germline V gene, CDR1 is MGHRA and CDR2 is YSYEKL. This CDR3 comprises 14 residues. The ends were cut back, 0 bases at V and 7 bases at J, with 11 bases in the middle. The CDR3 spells CASSQEMAGYTQYF. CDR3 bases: TGCGCCAGCAGCCAAGAAATGGCGGGGTATACGCAGTATTTT.

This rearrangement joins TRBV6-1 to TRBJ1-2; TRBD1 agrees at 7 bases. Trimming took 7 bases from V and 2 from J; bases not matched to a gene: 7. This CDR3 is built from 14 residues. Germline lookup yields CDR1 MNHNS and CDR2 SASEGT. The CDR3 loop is CASNPGTENYGYTF. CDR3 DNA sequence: TGTGCCAGCAATCCCGGGACAGAAAACTATGGCTACACCTTC.

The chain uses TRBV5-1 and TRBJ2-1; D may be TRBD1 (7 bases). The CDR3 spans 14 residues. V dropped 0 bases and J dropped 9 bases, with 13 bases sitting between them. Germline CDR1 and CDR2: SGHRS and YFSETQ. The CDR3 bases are TGCGCCAGCAGCTTGGAATTGCAGGGGGGTGAGCAGTTCTTC. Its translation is CASSLELQGGEQFF.

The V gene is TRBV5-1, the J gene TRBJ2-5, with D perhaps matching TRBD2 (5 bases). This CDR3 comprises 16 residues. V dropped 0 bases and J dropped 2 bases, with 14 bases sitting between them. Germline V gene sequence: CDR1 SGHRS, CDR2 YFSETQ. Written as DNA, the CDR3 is TGCGCCAGCAGCTTGGGAGGGCGGACTCTACAAGAGACCCAGTACTTC. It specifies CASSLGGRTLQETQYF.

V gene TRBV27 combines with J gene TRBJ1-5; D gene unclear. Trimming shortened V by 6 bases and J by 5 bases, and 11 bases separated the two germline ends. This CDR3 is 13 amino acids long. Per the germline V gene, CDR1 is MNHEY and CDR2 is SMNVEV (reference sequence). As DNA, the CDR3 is TGTGCCAGCAGGCCCACATGGTATCAGCCCCAGCATTTT. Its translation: CASRPTWYQPQHF.